The 3 T cell receptor beta chains reported below all come from one sample, sequenced in a study of CD8 T cells in Susac syndrome. An amount of RNA that ranged from roughly 0.45 to 1 ug was reverse transcribed with random hexamers. TCRdb independently ran MiXCR on the immunoSEQ multiplex PCR reads; one entry per CDR3 protein. This sample has around 230,000 distinct CDR3 sequences; 96% occur once, and the top ten carry approximately 0.094%. Sequencing was done on a sample of CD4+ T cells from PBMCs. All receptors come from a human donor with Susac syndrome.

This chain links TRBV29-1 with TRBJ1-2, with 10 bases matching TRBD1. The germline V gene encodes CDR1 SQVTM and CDR2 ANQGSEA. J lost 8 bases, V lost 1 base, and 4 bases had no gene match. CDR3 length: 13 amino acids. As DNA, the CDR3 is TGCAGCGTTGAAGGACAGGGGGCGGGAGGCTACACCTTC. Residues: CSVEGQGAGGYTF.

This chain connects TRBV10-3 to TRBJ2-7; D might be TRBD2 (5 bases). The CDR3 is 14 residues long. Trimming left V 6 bases short and J 4 bases short, with 16 bases between. Germline V CDR1 and CDR2: ENHRY, SYGVKD. The DNA for the CDR3 is TGTGCCATCAGCCCGACCGGGAACTCGTACGAGCAGTACTTC. Translated: CAISPTGNSYEQYF.

This rearrangement joins TRBV30 to TRBJ2-7; TRBD1 matches at 7 bases. Germline V gene sequence: CDR1 GTSNPN, CDR2 SVGIG (reference sequence). Unmatched junction bases numbered 13, after V lost 4 bases and J lost 4 bases. There are 15 residues in the CDR3. The CDR3 sequence is CAWNRDRTSPYEQYF. CDR3 DNA sequence: TGTGCCTGGAACCGGGACAGAACATCTCCTTACGAGCAGTACTTC.